One sample yielded the 5 T cell receptor beta chains listed below, sequenced in a study of patients and donors after allogeneic stem cell transplantation. TCRdb fed the RT-PCR reads into MiXCR, producing one record per CDR3 protein. The top ten hold roughly 6% of the sample, which has about a million distinct CDR3 sequences, more than 15% seen once. Sequencing was carried out using blood, either unsorted or a sorted T cell fraction (not recorded which). Source of these receptors: a human donor who was either an allogeneic HSCT recipient or a stem cell or donor lymphocyte infusion donor (not recorded which). It is not recorded whose cells these are; they may come from a transplant donor.

Only a few counts were recorded for this clonotype. The chain's CDR3 is CSARGVVDTQYF. For the CDR3, the DNA is TGCAGTGCTAGAGGCGTGGTAGATACGCAGTATTTT. The chain couples TRBV20-1 to TRBJ2-3; D uncertain. The germline V gene encodes CDR1 DFQATT and CDR2 SNEGSKA (reference sequence). This CDR3 is 12 amino acids long. V was pared by 1 base and J by 5 bases, with 7 bases between.

The chain joins TRBV7-2 to TRBJ1-6; D gene unclear. The CDR3 length is 14 residues. CDR1 is SGHTA, CDR2 FQGNSA, per germline. Trimming took off 5 bases at V and 10 bases at J, with 15 bases between the two ends. CDR3 sequence (DNA): TGTGCCAGCAGCCACGGGGTGGGCCTGTCACCCCTCCACTTT. Translation gives CASSHGVGLSPLHF.

The rearrangement links TRBV12-3 or TRBV12-4 to TRBJ1-4; D not certain. Between the trimmed V and J ends, which lost 2 bases and 6 bases, there was a span of 10 bases. CDR3 size: 14 residues. The CDR3 DNA reads TGTGCCAGCAGTTTACGAAGGCCGGATGAAAAACTGTTTTTT. It codes for CASSLRRPDEKLFF.

This chain connects TRBV12-3 or TRBV12-4 to TRBJ2-1; D not resolved. Trimming removed 10 bases at V and 5 bases at J, with 9 bases between. This CDR3 has 11 residues. The CDR3, as DNA: TGTGCCACCAGAGGTAACAATGAGCAGTTCTTC. It specifies CATRGNNEQFF.

This sequence joins TRBV7-9 and TRBJ1-5, with 7 bases fitting TRBD1. The CDR3 extends over 15 amino acids. V lost 5 bases, J lost 2 bases, and 6 bases stayed unmatched. Germline CDR1 and CDR2: SEHNR and FQNEAQ (reference sequence). CDR3 coding DNA: TGTGCCAGCAGCACGACAGGGAATGGCAATCAGCCCCAGCATTTT. This sequence encodes CASSTTGNGNQPQHF.